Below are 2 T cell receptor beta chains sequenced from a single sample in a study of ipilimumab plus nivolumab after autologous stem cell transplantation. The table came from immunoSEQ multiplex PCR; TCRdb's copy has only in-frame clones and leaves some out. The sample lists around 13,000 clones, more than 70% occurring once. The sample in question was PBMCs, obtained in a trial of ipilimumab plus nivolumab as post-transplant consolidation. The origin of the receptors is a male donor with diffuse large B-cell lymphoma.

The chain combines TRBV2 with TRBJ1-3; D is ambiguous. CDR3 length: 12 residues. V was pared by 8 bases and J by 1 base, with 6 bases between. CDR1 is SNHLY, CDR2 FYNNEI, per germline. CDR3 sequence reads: CASWVSGNTIYF. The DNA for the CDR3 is TGTGCCAGCTGGGTATCTGGAAACACCATATATTTT. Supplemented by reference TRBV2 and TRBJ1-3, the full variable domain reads EPEVTQTPSHQVTQMGQEVILRCVPISNHLYFYWYRQILGQKVEFLVSFYNNEISEKSEIFDDQFSVERPDGSNFTLKIRSTKLEDSAMYFCASWVSGNTIYFGEGSWLTVV.

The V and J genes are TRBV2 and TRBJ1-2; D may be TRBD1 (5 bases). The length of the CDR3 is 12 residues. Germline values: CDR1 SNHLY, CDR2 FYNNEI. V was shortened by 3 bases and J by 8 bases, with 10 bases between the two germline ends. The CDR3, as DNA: TGTGCCAGCAGTGACCCCAGGGAGGGCTACACCTTC. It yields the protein CASSDPREGYTF.